This T cell receptor (beta chain) originates from a study of CD8 T cells in Susac syndrome. V was pared by 5 bases and J by 6 bases, with 19 bases between. The CDR3 sequence is 15 residues long. While serving as controls, healthy donors were matched for age and sex. Purification of the CD8+ and CD4+ T cells relied on negative isolation, and TEMRA cells underwent FACS enrichment. After extraction with the RNeasy kit, about 0.45 to 1 ug of the RNA was reverse transcribed using random hexamers. A multiplex approach, immunoSEQ multiplex PCR, amplified TCR beta CDR3 across 54 Vbeta and 13 Jbeta. TCRdb re-called the immunoSEQ multiplex PCR reads with MiXCR, one entry per CDR3 protein. The sample has 150,000 or so distinct CDR3 sequences; 93% are singletons.

This receptor was obtained from a human donor in good health. The chain uses TRBV12-3 or TRBV12-4 and TRBJ1-2; TRBD1 is a possible D gene (6 bases). The sequencing input was CD4+ T cells from PBMCs. In DNA form, the CDR3 reads TGTGCCAGCAGTGACGGACAGACCCCACGTCATGGCTACACCTTC. Protein product: CASSDGQTPRHGYTF.